What follows describes a single TCR beta chain. The CDR3 runs to 15 residues. V shed 4 bases and J shed 5 bases, with 17 bases lying between them. Germline CDR1 reads SEHNR; CDR2 reads FQNEAQ (reference sequence). The data derive from a study of blood T cell repertoires in COVID-19. The table came from immunoSEQ multiplex PCR; TCRdb's copy has only in-frame clones and leaves some out. Of some 40,000 clones detected, approximately 85% appear once; the ten largest clones hold 30% to 35%. The chain combines TRBV7-9 with TRBJ1-2, with unresolved D. The clonotype comes from a woman of 80 years or more with acute or convalescent COVID-19. Material: peripheral blood. Written as DNA, the CDR3 is TGTGCCAGCAGCTACCCCGGGTCCCCCGGGTATGGCTACACCTTC. It translates to CASSYPGSPGYGYTF.